Given below is one T cell receptor (beta chain) in context. The target antigen is unknown. Primers included in the PCR were 60 Vbeta and 13 Jbeta primers. Authors' analysis steps: It was a later analysis that counted approximately 81 million unique TCR beta chains, of which approximately 9.9 million were shared. Data came from immunoSEQ multiplex PCR; TCRdb stores just in-frame clones and leaves some out. D and trimming come from the DNA, and the V and J calls and clone size come from that table. The repertoire holds 170,000 or so clones, with roughly 84% as singletons. CDR3 length: 12 amino acids. Trimming cost V 3 bases and J 5 bases, with 7 bases left between them. The germline CDR1 and CDR2 sequences are MNHNS and SASEGT. The sample originates from a study of cytomegalovirus exposure and HLA in healthy donors. Study observations and caveats: Prior analysis indicated that the majority of TCR beta V segments exhibited productivity approximately 87% or approximately 30% of the time. Later analysis suggested most CMV-associated TCR beta chains were HLA-restricted.

The sequence derives from a boy younger than 10 in good health and CMV-seronegative. The sample comprised PBMCs. The rearrangement joins TRBV6-1 to TRBJ1-2, with D maybe TRBD1 (5 bases). CDR3 region: CASSEGGYGYTF. Here the CDR3 DNA reads TGTGCCAGCAGTGAGGGGGGGTATGGCTACACCTTC.